Described below is a single TCR beta chain sequence and its context. This clone came up a few times. What antigen it recognizes has not been identified. Base qualities were left out, and no much larger clone turns up one base away. The cohort consisted of 600 to 750 healthy bone marrow donors. Cohort members were all nominally healthy when sampled, although unrecorded immune exposures were likely present. The donor tested CMV seronegative, placing the donor among the 300 to 400 seronegative members of the cohort. Every donor gave a peripheral blood sample, and the peripheral blood mononuclear cells from that sample were used for TCR beta sequencing. Genomic DNA extraction from the blood cell samples was performed with the Qiagen DNeasy Blood Extraction Kit. These data are taken from a study of cytomegalovirus exposure and HLA in healthy donors (dated by TCRdb to 2015 to 2018). A note on the overall study: According to an earlier analysis of 587 of the donors, about 179 million T cells yielded roughly 110 million unique TCR beta sequences and 276 Gb of sequence data. An early release covering roughly 600 HLA-typed donors comprised 250 to 350 gigabases of sequencing data and tens of millions of unique TCR sequences. Among the 398 genotyped donors, around 81% belonged to the genetic ancestry cluster associated with self-reported Caucasian donors. The study aimed to test whether cataloging public T cell receptors could reveal signatures of past pathogen exposure. The T cell repertoires of 550 to 850 subjects were profiled by immunosequencing and related to cytomegalovirus serostatus. Along with the approximately 700-subject first cohort, a separate validation cohort of over 90 different subjects was used. To predict cytomegalovirus infection status, the study combined high-throughput TCR immunosequencing, statistical association of individual TCRs with disease status, and machine learning. A later analysis re-analyzed previously published TCR beta repertoires from several hundred donors and added high-resolution HLA genotyping to study TCR occurrence patterns. In the later analysis, no new phenotypic data were used to find candidate immune exposures; instead, reliance was placed on TCR beta sequences and their occurrence across donors. To decide whether each TCR beta V gene segment behaved as functional or pseudogenic, an earlier analysis of some 600 of the donors relied on high-throughput TCR beta sequencing. Alongside the repertoire data, information on donor age, sex, ethnicity and CMV serostatus was compiled. Genome-wide SNP genotypes for about 65% of the 666 donors were used in a later genetic analysis, which treated that subset as a discovery cohort. Every discovery cohort repertoire had been produced on one sequencing platform. Both class I and class II loci were covered by HLA typing, at four-digit resolution. Typing coverage differed by locus: A, B, C, DRB1 and DQB1 were typed in roughly 620-630 donors, DQA1 in around 500, DPA1 in 600 to 610, and DPB1 in about 450. A handful of DR-DQ haplotypes were treated as single units for association and clustering because of strong linkage in the cohort. Among roughly 400 genotyped donors of the cohort, an average of approximately 200,000 unique TCR beta nucleotide sequences was sequenced per donor, of which approximately 19% were non-productive.

The full study reports these points: According to the authors, the approach could potentially be generalized to other disease states and immunological phenotypes. In a later analysis, around 17,000 TCR beta sequences were associated with specific HLA alleles at a false discovery rate of 0.05. The classifier was reported to diagnose cytomegalovirus status with high specificity and sensitivity in both the original and validation cohorts. In a later genetic analysis, fewer N-insertions in productive TCRs were reported among donors in an Asian-associated ancestry cluster than the roughly 640-donor mean. While some public TCRs were present in many individuals, most TCR sequences turned up only very rarely across donors. The presence/absence analyses assumed that sequencing depth was roughly uniform across donors, and that assumption may not be true. A further reported finding was that TCR beta sequences accurately predicted the HLA-A and HLA-B alleles for most subjects in the first cohort. V-gene and J-gene trimming of TCR beta chains was associated with a missense DCLRE1C variant in a later genetic analysis, and the association was replicated in an independent cohort. A total of fewer than 200 TCR beta chains were listed by the study as associated with cytomegalovirus. Approximately 18 rarely observed V segments, including chromosome 9 orphons, were excluded from the earlier analysis of about 600 of the donors because counts were too low. In vitro tests confirmed that a few of the cytomegalovirus-associated TCR beta chains recognize cytomegalovirus antigens. According to a later analysis, most CMV-associated TCR beta chains appeared to be HLA-restricted, and the HLA associations seemed to be driven largely by CMV exposure. This cohort had only TCR beta chains sequenced, and the lack of alpha or paired-chain data limited which features could be detected. Because some donors lacked HLA typing at each locus, the association tests relied only on the typed subset. In a later analysis, HLA-associated TCR beta chains showed more clonal expansion and lower generation probabilities than non-associated chains that were equally common. In an earlier analysis of roughly 560 of the donors, most TCR beta V segments were observed in productive rearrangements about 90% or about 30% of the time, broadly matching IMGT annotations. Strong co-occurrence of HLA alleles, especially DR and DQ, made assigning TCR associations to individual alleles difficult. In a later analysis, several top co-occurrence clusters were reported to appear linked to parvovirus B19, influenza, CMV and Epstein-Barr virus. Linkage disequilibrium might explain the correlated functional status among segregating V segments, but an unknown experimental factor could not be excluded. CMV serostatus was the only immune exposure information available for the cohort. A cluster of highly shared sequence variants was judged likely to be a technical artifact of the sequencing pipeline. According to a later analysis, TCR association rates differed among HLA loci, with DRB1 alleles showing the most associated TCRs and HLA-C alleles showing the fewest. The 87-base-pair reads could not distinguish some IMGT-functional V segments, including TRBV6-2 and TRBV6-3, so those segments were excluded.

Libraries were constructed by the immunoSEQ multiplex PCR assay. A mixture of 60 forward primers for TCR Vbeta segments and 13 reverse primers for TCR Jbeta segments was used in the multiplex PCR. The CDR3 region of rearranged TCR beta genes was amplified from genomic DNA with a multiplex PCR assay. The amplified TCR beta libraries were sequenced on the Illumina HiSeq System as 87-base-pair reads. Per the authors' processing: A later analysis tallied roughly 76 million unique TCR beta chains across the 700 or so repertoires, and around 12 million of those chains were shared by two or more donors. A nearest-neighbor algorithm error-corrected the raw reads and collapsed the reads into unique sequences, merging closely related sequences to remove PCR and sequencing errors. Alignment of CDR3 sequences to IMGT reference sequences was used to assign V, D and J gene segments. For a sequence to be retained, a match of at least six nucleotides to both a V gene segment and a J gene segment was required. A rearrangement counted as productive if the CDR3 had no stop codons and remained in frame with V and J, and every other rearrangement counted as non-productive. Following IMGT convention, CDR3 was defined as the stretch from the second conserved V-encoded cysteine up to the conserved J-encoded phenylalanine. In an earlier analysis of roughly 580 of the donors, sequences lacking an unambiguous match to a single V gene segment were excluded. An earlier analysis of 500 to 600 of the donors classified V segments as functional when productive rearrangements were above 56.7% and as segregating when the standard deviation between donors was above 5%. A statistical classification framework was developed to diagnose cytomegalovirus status using the catalog of TCR beta chain sequences. In a later analysis, TCR nucleotide sequences were compared against IMGT/GENE-DB human TR gene sequences so that V and J genes could be assigned. A later analysis assigned CDR3 sequences and most-parsimonious VDJ recombination scenarios with the TCRdist pipeline. In a later analysis, each TCR beta chain was defined by its CDR3 amino acid sequence together with its V-gene family, and reads lacking a unique V-gene family were excluded. To address suspected cross-contamination and a sequencing artifact, a later analysis removed a few hundred highly shared, low-generation-probability nucleotide sequences. In a later analysis, a clonal expansion index for each public chain was calculated from normalized within-repertoire ranks of inferred template counts. In a later analysis, generation probabilities were computed with a VDJ recombination model fitted to out-of-frame rearrangements, and the resulting probabilities were checked against IGoR. In a later analysis, TCR-TCR, TCR-HLA and TCR-CMV co-occurrence was scored with hypergeometric tests, and a repertoire-size bias correction was applied to TCR pairs. To estimate false discovery rates, a later analysis permuted the HLA or CMV assignments 20 times. In a later analysis, co-occurring TCRs were grouped using DBSCAN, and TCRdist sequence similarity was added for clustering within HLA-allele-positive subsets. Repertoires with fewer than 30,000 or more than 120,000 public chains were left out of co-occurrence clustering, as were five repertoires with anomalous nucleotide sharing. The immuneACCESS repertoire file appears here via TCRdb, limited to in-frame rearrangements. These files lack a portion of the clones; in checked studies, under half of the deficit traces to unresolved V genes, and the cause of the others is not known. Clonal size and the V and J genes are those of that table, whereas D and trimming came from the DNA. The sample table holds 100,000 to 150,000 clones, of which roughly 80% were seen once. The ten top clones hold 2.1% of the sample.

CDR1 and CDR2 are drawn from the germline V gene: SNHLY, FYNNEI. V is cut by 4 bases and J by 1 base, and the space between the germline ends is 10 bases. From its cysteine to its phenylalanine, the CDR3 spans 15 amino acids. CDR3 DNA only is kept here, 45 bases in frame from base 1. The chain is made from TRBV2 and TRBJ2-2; matching of 5 bases hints at TRBD2 as the D gene. Sequencing was carried out using PBMCs. This clonotype originated in a man aged 25-45 years in good health and CMV-seronegative. The CDR3 is CASSVLAGNTGELFF. The DNA sequence is TGTGCCAGCAGTGTTTTGGCGGGGAACACCGGGGAGCTGTTTTTT.